This T cell receptor beta chain was found in a study of post-analysis software for immune sequencing data. This clonotype has just a few counts. Its antigen remains unknown. The CDR3 loop spans 14 amino acids. Trimming pared 6 bases from V and 1 base from J, leaving 12 bases between. Germline CDR1 MNHEY, CDR2 SVGAGI. Findings and limits, study-wide: In patients, TRBV5-6, TRBV5-1 and TRBV20-1 belonged to five or six TRBV segments found more frequently than in controls.

Prepared TCR beta cDNA libraries contained unique molecular identifiers. TCRdb recomputed calls from the PCR reads with MiXCR, one row per CDR3 protein. The profile shows around 710,000 distinct CDR3 sequences, around 45% of them singletons. Sequenced sample: blood. This receptor was obtained from a girl aged 10-17 years with multiple sclerosis. The chain links TRBV6-5 to TRBJ1-2, with D maybe TRBD1 (5 bases). The CDR3: CASSRAGGNYGYTF. The CDR3, as DNA: TGTGCCAGCAGCCGTGCGGGGGGTAACTATGGCTACACCTTC.